One sample yielded the 13 T cell receptor beta chains listed below, sequenced in a study of beta chain features in type 1 diabetes. Every isolated RNA sample was fully reverse transcribed, so sequencing captured expressed TCRB transcripts. The repertoire was sequenced with immunoSEQ multiplex PCR; TCRdb's copy has only in-frame clones and lacks some. The table records fewer than 250,000 clones, around an eighth of them present only once. Sequenced sample: naive CD4+ T cells from blood. The source of these receptors is a woman aged 40-49 years in good health.

This clone was counted a few times. The genes are TRBV5-1 and TRBJ2-7; 7 bases line up with TRBD1. The J segment lost 6 bases and the V segment lost 1 base, leaving 10 bases of the junction unmatched. CDR1 SGHRS and CDR2 YFSETQ come from the germline V gene. The CDR3 is made up of 15 amino acids. For the CDR3, the DNA is TGCGCCAGCAGCTTGCGCACCACAGGGGCAGGCGAGCAGTACTTC. Translating gives CASSLRTTGAGEQYF.

The genes are TRBV19 and TRBJ2-3; 7 nucleotides agree with TRBD1. Trimming removed 3 bases from V and 2 bases from J; junction bases left unmatched: 11. The CDR3 is made up of 17 amino acids. The germline CDR1 and CDR2 sequences are LNHDA and SQIVND (reference sequence). The DNA for the CDR3 is TGTGCCAGTAGTATCCCAACAGGGGCCCTTAACACAGATACGCAGTATTTT. Translating it yields CASSIPTGALNTDTQYF. The full variable domain, with the rest looked up from reference TRBV19 and TRBJ2-3, is DGGITQSPKYLFRKEGQNVTLSCEQNLNHDAMYWYRQDPGQGLRLIYYSQIVNDFQKGDIAEGYSVSREKKESFPLTVTSAQKNPTAFYLCASSIPTGALNTDTQYFGPGTRLTVL.

The genes are TRBV7-9 and TRBJ2-7; weak D call: TRBD1 (5 bases). Trimming left V 4 bases short and J 3 bases short, with 10 bases between. The CDR3 is 13 amino acids. Per the germline V gene, CDR1 is SEHNR and CDR2 is FQNEAQ (reference sequence). The CDR3 here is CASSYSGFYEQYF. The DNA of the CDR3 is TGTGCCAGCAGCTACTCAGGGTTCTACGAGCAGTACTTC.

The chain carries TRBV6-4 and TRBJ1-2; the D gene is possibly TRBD1 (5 bases). V lost 3 bases and J 5 bases, leaving 7 bases between the germline ends. CDR1 MRHNA and CDR2 SNTAGT come from the germline V gene. The CDR3 totals 12 residues. CDR3 sequence: CASSEGGYGYTF. The CDR3 DNA sequence: TGTGCCAGCAGTGAGGGGGGTTATGGCTACACCTTC.

This chain connects TRBV5-4 to TRBJ2-6; no definite D call. Germline V gene data show CDR1 as SGHNT and CDR2 as YYREEE (reference sequence). This CDR3 comprises 14 residues. Trimming removed 0 bases at V and 3 bases at J, with 4 bases between. The CDR3 bases are TGTGCCAGCAGCTTGGTATATGGGGCCAACGTCCTGACTTTC. Translation gives CASSLVYGANVLTF.

The chain joins TRBV18 to TRBJ2-5; D uncertain. CDR1 and CDR2 (germline): KGHSH, LQKENI. This CDR3 is built from 14 residues. V lost 3 bases, J lost 2 bases, and 10 bases lay in between. DNA for the CDR3: TGTGCCAGCTCACCCTTTGTTAATCAAGAGACCCAGTACTTC. As protein: CASSPFVNQETQYF.

V gene TRBV12-5 combines with J gene TRBJ2-1; 10 bases match TRBD1. Germline CDR1 is LGHNT and CDR2 is FRNRAP. The CDR3 spans 15 residues. With V trimmed by 6 bases and J by 4 bases, 6 bases remained unmatched. CDR3 DNA sequence: TGTGCTAGTGGCCCACCGGGACAGGGGTACAATGAGCAGTTCTTC. This codes for CASGPPGQGYNEQFF.

This clone was picked up a small number of times. The rearrangement links TRBV2 to TRBJ2-2; D might be TRBD2 (5 bases). The V and J ends lost 0 bases and 7 bases respectively, with 12 bases between them. CDR1 and CDR2 from the germline V gene are SNHLY and FYNNEI. This CDR3 region has 15 residues. The CDR3 sequence is CASSEAPGNFGELFF. The CDR3, as DNA: TGTGCCAGCAGTGAAGCGCCGGGAAATTTCGGGGAGCTGTTTTTT.

The chain combines TRBV7-2 with TRBJ2-5, with 9 nucleotides matching TRBD2. Germline loops: CDR1 SGHTA, CDR2 FQGNSA. J lost 5 bases, V lost 5 bases, and 9 bases had no gene match. The CDR3 has 15 residues. The DNA of the CDR3 is TGTGCCAGCAGCCCGGGACTAGCATCCCGTGAGACCCAGTACTTC. Encoded protein: CASSPGLASRETQYF.

CDR3 sequence (DNA): TGTGCCAGCAGTGACCAGACTAGCGATGAGCAGTTCTTC. This gives the protein CASSDQTSDEQFF. The V call is TRBV6-6, the J call TRBJ2-1; 8 bases fit TRBD2. The germline V gene encodes CDR1 MNHNY and CDR2 SVGAGI (reference sequence). The V segment lost 5 bases and the J segment 8 bases; nucleotides outside the gene matches: 5. The CDR3 spans 13 residues.

The J gene is TRBJ2-7, the V gene TRBV5-1; D might be TRBD1 (5 bases). From germline, CDR1 is SGHRS and CDR2 YFSETQ. The V and J ends lost 0 bases and 3 bases respectively, with 10 bases between them. The CDR3 consists of 14 residues. Here the CDR3 reads CASSLVPGNYEQYF. The DNA for the CDR3 is TGCGCCAGCAGCTTGGTGCCAGGGAACTACGAGCAGTACTTC.

This chain joins TRBV18 and TRBJ1-2, with TRBD1 as a possible D gene (5 bases). This CDR3 comprises 15 residues. V gave up 3 bases and J gave up 7 bases, with 18 bases separating them. Germline lookup yields CDR1 KGHSH and CDR2 LQKENI. As DNA, the CDR3 is TGTGCCAGCTCACCGGACTCCGCGCGGGGGGTTGGCTACACCTTC. It codes for CASSPDSARGVGYTF.

The genes are TRBV5-4 and TRBJ2-5, with D maybe TRBD1 (6 bases). V was shortened by 3 bases and J by 2 bases, with 14 bases between the two germline ends. CDR1 and CDR2 from the germline V gene are SGHNT and YYREEE (reference sequence). The CDR3 is 15 amino acids. CDR3 sequence reads: CASSSTQGVQETQYF. The CDR3, as DNA: TGTGCCAGCAGCTCAACACAGGGAGTGCAAGAGACCCAGTACTTC.